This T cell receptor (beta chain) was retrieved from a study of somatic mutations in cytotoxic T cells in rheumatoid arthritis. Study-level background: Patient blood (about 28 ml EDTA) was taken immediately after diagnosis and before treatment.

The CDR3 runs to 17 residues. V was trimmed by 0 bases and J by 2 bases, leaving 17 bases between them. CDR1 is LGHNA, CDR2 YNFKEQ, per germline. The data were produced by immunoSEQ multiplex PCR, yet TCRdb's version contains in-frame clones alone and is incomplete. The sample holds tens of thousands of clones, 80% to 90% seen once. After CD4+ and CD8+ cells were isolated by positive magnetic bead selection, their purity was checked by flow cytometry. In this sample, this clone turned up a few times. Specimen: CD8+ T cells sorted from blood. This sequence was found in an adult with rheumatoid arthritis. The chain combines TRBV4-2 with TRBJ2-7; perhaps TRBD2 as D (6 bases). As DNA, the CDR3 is TGTGCCAGCAGCCAAGAGGTTCAAGGACTACCGACCTACGAGCAGTACTTC. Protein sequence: CASSQEVQGLPTYEQYF.